This TCR beta chain was sequenced during a study of blood T cell repertoires in COVID-19. Study context: The study drew acute and convalescent COVID-19 samples from the United States, Italy and Spain. Nucleic acid was either cDNA or gDNA, and it came from T cells, B-cell-depleted T cells, or PBMCs.

In the authors' methods: Quantification of nucleated cells was approximated via reference gene primer amplification. Profiled with immunoSEQ multiplex PCR; TCRdb holds only in-frame clones, not every one. Clonal size and the V and J genes are those of that table, whereas D and trimming came from the DNA. The sample has over 350,000 clones; 88% are singletons. This clone was counted once. Living in 24 US areas, the participants were between roughly 18 and 89 years of age. This CDR3 comprises 12 residues. Germline CDR1 is KGHDR and CDR2 is SFDVKD. V was trimmed by 6 bases and J by 5 bases, leaving 7 bases between them.

The clonotype was recovered from a woman in her twenties or thirties with acute COVID-19. What was sequenced was PBMCs or T cells enriched from blood (not recorded which). The chain recombines TRBV24-1 with TRBJ1-5; unclear D gene. Here the CDR3 reads CATSLGDQPQHF. The CDR3 nucleotides are TGTGCCACCAGTTTGGGCGATCAGCCCCAGCATTTT.